The 20 T cell receptor beta chains given below trace back to one sample, sequenced in a study of blood T cell repertoires in COVID-19. The repertoire was sequenced with immunoSEQ multiplex PCR; TCRdb's copy has only in-frame clones and lacks some. The data contain fewer than 300,000 clones, less than 85% of them singletons. The sequenced material came from PBMCs or T cells enriched from blood (not recorded which). These receptors were obtained from a woman aged 45-65 years who had recovered from COVID-19.

This chain uses TRBV30 with TRBJ1-4, with 8 bases matching TRBD1. The CDR3 consists of 14 residues. V was clipped by 1 base and J by 5 bases; unmatched bases: 3. The germline CDR1 and CDR2 sequences are GTSNPN and SVGIG (reference sequence). The CDR3 region has the DNA TGTGCCTGGAGTGCGAGGACAGGGAATGAAAAACTGTTTTTT. Its protein product is CAWSARTGNEKLFF.

This clone has only a few counts. This chain links TRBV10-1 with TRBJ1-5; D uncertain. The CDR3 has 13 amino acids. Per germline, CDR1 WNHNN and CDR2 SYGVQD (reference sequence). The ends were cut back, 4 bases at V and 4 bases at J, with 8 bases in the middle. CDR3 protein: CASSANTNQPQHF. The CDR3 coding sequence is TGCGCCAGCAGTGCCAATACTAATCAGCCCCAGCATTTT.

About this clone: The sample has other DNA sequences that encode this CDR3 too. The J gene is TRBJ2-7, the V gene TRBV7-2; perhaps TRBD1 as D (5 bases). Germline CDR1 reads SGHTA; CDR2 reads FQGNSA. Trimming left V 5 bases short and J 5 bases short, with 13 bases between. The CDR3 length is 13 residues. The CDR3 coding sequence is TGTGCCAGCAGCCTAGACAGAGTTAACGAGCAGTACTTC. It codes for CASSLDRVNEQYF.

This clone turned up a few times. V and J are TRBV28 and TRBJ1-2; 9 bases are a match to TRBD1. The CDR3 loop spans 17 amino acids. Germline V CDR1 and CDR2: MDHEN, SYDVKM. V was clipped by 5 bases and J by 5 bases; unmatched bases: 15. The CDR3 DNA reads TGTGCCAGCAGTCCGGGACAGGGTACATTGAGTGCGTATGGCTACACCTTC. This encodes CASSPGQGTLSAYGYTF.

V gene TRBV2 combines with J gene TRBJ1-5, with D unclear. Trimming removed 7 bases at V and 1 base at J, with 11 bases between. CDR3 length: 14 residues. Germline V CDR1 and CDR2: SNHLY, FYNNEI. The CDR3 DNA sequence: TGTGCCAGCAAAGGCAGGAGGAGCAATCAGCCCCAGCATTTT. This sequence encodes CASKGRRSNQPQHF.

The chain uses TRBV9 and TRBJ1-3; D is uncertain. Per the germline V gene, CDR1 is SGDLS and CDR2 is YYNGEE. The CDR3 is 15 residues long. V lost 0 bases and J 0 bases, leaving 7 bases between the germline ends. CDR3 residues: CASSVGAVSGNTIYF. CDR3 sequence (DNA): TGTGCCAGCAGCGTAGGGGCAGTCTCTGGAAACACCATATATTTT. The variable domain in full, completed from reference TRBV9 and TRBJ1-3, reads DSGVTQTPKHLITATGQRVTLRCSPRSGDLSVYWYQQSLDQGLQFLIQYYNGEERAKGNILERFSAQQFPDLHSELNLSSLELGDSALYFCASSVGAVSGNTIYFGEGSWLTVV.

The rearrangement links TRBV12-5 to TRBJ1-1; D call uncertain. The V end lost 4 bases, the J end lost 1 base, and 13 bases lay between the germline ends. The length of the CDR3 is 15 residues. Germline V gene data show CDR1 as LGHNT and CDR2 as FRNRAP. The DNA for the CDR3 is TGTGCTAGTGGTTCCCCTGGGCCTACGAACACTGAAGCTTTCTTT. Protein product: CASGSPGPTNTEAFF.

The rearrangement uses TRBV7-9 and TRBJ1-4, with 7 bases fitting TRBD1. Per the germline V gene, CDR1 is SEHNR and CDR2 is FQNEAQ (reference sequence). Losses at the gene ends were 5 bases for V and 5 bases for J; bases not matched to a gene: 5. The CDR3 consists of 14 residues. Here the CDR3 reads CASSNRGINEKLFF. CDR3 in DNA: TGTGCCAGCAGCAACAGGGGAATAAATGAAAAACTGTTTTTT.

J is TRBJ1-2 and V is TRBV7-9; 9 bases map to TRBD1. J lost 7 bases, V lost 4 bases, and 7 bases had no gene match. The CDR3 runs 14 residues. The germline V gene encodes CDR1 SEHNR and CDR2 FQNEAQ (reference sequence). The CDR3 region has the DNA TGTGCCAGCAGCTCCGGGACAGGGAGGGCTGGCTACACCTTC. Amino acid sequence: CASSSGTGRAGYTF.

The chain employs TRBV7-9 and TRBJ2-5, with 7 bases aligning to TRBD2. CDR1 and CDR2 (germline): SEHNR, FQNEAQ (reference sequence). Losses at the gene ends were 5 bases for V and 4 bases for J; bases not matched to a gene: 10. The length of the CDR3 is 15 residues. As DNA, the CDR3 is TGTGCCAGCAGCCCTATGGGGGGGTTCTTAGAGACCCAGTACTTC. This codes for CASSPMGGFLETQYF.

The chain joins TRBV3-1 (or the pseudogene TRBV3-2) to TRBJ2-1, with unresolved D. The CDR3 contains 16 residues. The germline gives CDR1 LGHDT, CDR2 YNNKEL (reference sequence). V was cut by 2 bases and J by 3 bases, with 14 bases left in between. In nucleotides, the CDR3 is TGTGCCAGCAGCCAACCCTATAGCAAAGACTACAATGAGCAGTTCTTC. Protein: CASSQPYSKDYNEQFF.

The rearrangement uses TRBV7-2 and TRBJ2-4; D is undetermined. The V gene's germline CDR1 is SGHTA and CDR2 FQGNSA. The CDR3 length is 15 residues. V gave up 5 bases and J gave up 6 bases, with 17 bases separating them. The CDR3 sequence: CASSPRGEARNIQYF. CDR3 in DNA: TGTGCCAGCAGCCCCCGAGGAGAAGCGAGAAACATTCAGTACTTC.

J is TRBJ1-4 and V is TRBV5-5; 10 nucleotides align to TRBD1. Germline V gene sequence: CDR1 SGHKS, CDR2 YYEKEE (reference sequence). V shed 5 bases, J shed 8 bases, and the junction held 9 bases outside the gene matches. The CDR3 covers 15 residues. Here the CDR3 reads CASSRAGTGEEKLFF. The CDR3 nucleotides read TGTGCCAGCAGTCGGGCCGGGACAGGGGAGGAAAAACTGTTTTTT.

The CDR3 DNA is TGTGCCAGCAGCGTACGAAAACTCTCCAATCAGCCCCAGCATTTT. It yields the protein CASSVRKLSNQPQHF. The chain uses TRBV9 and TRBJ1-5; D is uncertain. There are 15 residues in the CDR3. Germline CDR1 SGDLS, CDR2 YYNGEE. V was pared by 1 base and J by 3 bases, with 11 bases between.

V gene TRBV25-1 combines with J gene TRBJ1-2; the D gene is possibly TRBD1 (5 bases). Germline lookup yields CDR1 MGHDK and CDR2 SYGVNS. The CDR3 totals 17 residues. V was clipped by 1 base and J by 2 bases, with 17 bases between them. CDR3 region: CASSESGLGGRNYGYTF. The CDR3 nucleotides read TGTGCCAGCAGTGAATCCGGACTTGGGGGGAGAAACTATGGCTACACCTTC.

The chain links TRBV18 to TRBJ2-1, with 9 bases fitting TRBD1. The CDR3 has 14 residues. V was clipped by 6 bases and J by 4 bases; unmatched bases: 4. Per germline, CDR1 KGHSH and CDR2 LQKENI. CDR3 DNA: TGTGCCAGCTCCGCCGGGACAGGGTACAATGAGCAGTTCTTC. Translation: CASSAGTGYNEQFF.

This chain links TRBV4-1 with TRBJ2-2, with a weak D call TRBD2 (5 bases). The CDR3 runs 15 residues. V was pared by 1 base and J by 2 bases, with 8 bases between. Looked up from germline, CDR1 is MGHRA and CDR2 is YSYEKL. This CDR3 is CASSQGGINTGELFF. DNA for the CDR3: TGCGCCAGCAGCCAAGGAGGGATTAACACCGGGGAGCTGTTTTTT.

Turning to this clone: Within the sample, other DNA sequences also encode this same CDR3. This rearrangement joins TRBV24-1 to TRBJ1-2; D gene unclear. Germline CDR1 KGHDR, CDR2 SFDVKD. V shed 3 bases and J shed 5 bases, with 6 bases lying between them. The CDR3 totals 12 residues. The CDR3 sequence is CATSDRVYGYTF. The CDR3 region has the DNA TGTGCCACCAGTGATCGAGTATATGGCTACACCTTC.

CDR3 nucleotides: TGTGCCAGCAGTTTAGGGGGCTGGTGGGAGCAGTACTTC. Protein product: CASSLGGWWEQYF. The chain uses TRBV12-3 or TRBV12-4 and TRBJ2-7; D might be TRBD1 (5 bases). CDR3 length equals 13 residues. The ends were cut back, 1 base at V and 7 bases at J, with 11 bases in the middle.

The gene calls are TRBV5-1 and TRBJ2-3; a weak D match, TRBD2 (5 bases). The CDR3 consists of 15 residues. The germline gives CDR1 SGHRS, CDR2 YFSETQ. V shed 4 bases and J shed 8 bases, with 20 bases lying between them. This chain's CDR3 is CASSATGSSMGTQYF. The CDR3 DNA is TGCGCCAGCAGCGCGACGGGGTCTTCCATGGGTACGCAGTATTTT.